These 3 T cell receptor beta chains came from one sample sequenced in a study of blood T cell repertoires in COVID-19 (dated by TCRdb to the early 2020s). Library preparation was by the immunoSEQ multiplex PCR assay. The clones in this table, taken by TCRdb from immuneACCESS, are in-frame only. Not every clone is retained; where verified, under half of the shortfall comes from an unresolved V gene, and the cause of the rest is unknown. A total of around 250,000 clones appear in this sample, about four fifths of them only once. The ten largest clones capture around 3.4% of the sample. Sequencing input: peripheral blood. Receptors originate from a woman between 18 and 29 years old with acute or convalescent COVID-19.

This chain uses TRBV15 with TRBJ2-2, with TRBD2 as a possible D gene (5 bases). V was trimmed by 4 bases and J by 1 base, leaving 7 bases between them. Germline CDR1 and CDR2: LNHNV and YYDKDF (reference sequence). The CDR3 length is 14 residues. CDR3 sequence reads: CATSTGLNTGELFF. CDR3 nucleotides: TGTGCCACCAGCACAGGACTGAACACCGGGGAGCTGTTTTTT.

The chain combines TRBV13 with TRBJ2-7; 10 bases align to TRBD1. Germline CDR1 PRHDT, CDR2 FYEKMQ (reference sequence). This CDR3 is 16 amino acids long. The J segment lost 6 bases and the V segment lost 5 bases, leaving 13 bases of the junction unmatched. The CDR3 DNA reads TGTGCCAGCAGCATCGCTCAGGACAGGGGGGGAGGCGAGCAGTACTTC. Translation gives CASSIAQDRGGGEQYF.

The V gene is TRBV19, the J gene TRBJ2-1; TRBD2 aligns across 9 bases. The V and J ends lost 3 bases and 5 bases, in that order; junction bases with no gene match: 8. The CDR3 loop spans 16 amino acids. CDR1 and CDR2 from the germline V gene are LNHDA and SQIVND (reference sequence). In nucleotides, the CDR3 is TGTGCCAGTAGTATTGGAGCGGGAGGATTTGACAATGAGCAGTTCTTC. Encoded protein: CASSIGAGGFDNEQFF.